This T cell receptor (beta chain) was obtained from a study of radiotherapy plus CTLA-4 blockade in lung cancer. This CDR3 spans 13 amino acids. Trimming took 6 bases from V and 4 from J; bases not matched to a gene: 4. Germline V gene sequence: CDR1 MNHEY, CDR2 SVGAGI. In its sample, this clone was seen once. TCRdb's copy holds only in-frame clones and misses some; the assay was immunoSEQ multiplex PCR. The data show around 26,000 clones, about 73% seen once. This clonotype was sampled from a human donor with non-small cell lung cancer who had stable disease on radiotherapy plus ipilimumab. V usage is TRBV6-5 and J usage is TRBJ1-1, with 8 bases that match TRBD1. The sequences come from peripheral blood, collected from a patient treated with radiotherapy plus ipilimumab. The CDR3, as DNA: TGTGCCAGCAGGCAAGACAGGGGCACTGAAGCTTTCTTT. This encodes CASRQDRGTEAFF.